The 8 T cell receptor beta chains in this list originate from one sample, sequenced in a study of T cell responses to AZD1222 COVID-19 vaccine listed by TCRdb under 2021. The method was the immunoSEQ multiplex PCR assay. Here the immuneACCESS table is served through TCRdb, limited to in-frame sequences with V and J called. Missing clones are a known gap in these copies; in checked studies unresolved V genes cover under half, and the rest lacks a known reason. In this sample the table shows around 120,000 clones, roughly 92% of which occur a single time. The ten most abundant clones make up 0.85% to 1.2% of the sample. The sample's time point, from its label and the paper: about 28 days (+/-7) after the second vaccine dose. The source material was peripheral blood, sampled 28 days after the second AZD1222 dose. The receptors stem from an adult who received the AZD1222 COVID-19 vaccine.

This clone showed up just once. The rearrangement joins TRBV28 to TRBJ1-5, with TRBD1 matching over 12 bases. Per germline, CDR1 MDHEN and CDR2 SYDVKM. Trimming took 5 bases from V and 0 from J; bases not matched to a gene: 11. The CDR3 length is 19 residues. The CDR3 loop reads CASSPGGGQGAYSNQPQHF. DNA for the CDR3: TGTGCCAGCAGTCCTGGCGGGGGACAGGGGGCATATAGCAATCAGCCCCAGCATTTT.

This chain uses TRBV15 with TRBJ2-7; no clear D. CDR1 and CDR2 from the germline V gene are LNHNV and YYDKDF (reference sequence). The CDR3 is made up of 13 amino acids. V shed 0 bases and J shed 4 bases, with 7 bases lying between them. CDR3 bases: TGTGCCACCAGCAGAGAACGGAAGTACGAGCAGTACTTC. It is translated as CATSRERKYEQYF.

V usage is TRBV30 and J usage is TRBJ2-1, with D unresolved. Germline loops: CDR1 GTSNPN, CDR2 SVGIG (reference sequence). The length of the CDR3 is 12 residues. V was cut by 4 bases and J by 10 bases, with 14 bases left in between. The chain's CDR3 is CAWTLPPTEQFF. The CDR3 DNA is TGTGCCTGGACTCTCCCCCCGACCGAGCAGTTCTTC.

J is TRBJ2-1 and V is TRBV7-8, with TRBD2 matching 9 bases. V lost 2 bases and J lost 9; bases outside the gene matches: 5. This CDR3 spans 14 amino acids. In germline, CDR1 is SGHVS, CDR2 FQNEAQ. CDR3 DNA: TGTGCCAGCAGCTTACTCCTAGCGGGATCTGAGCAGTTCTTC. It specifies CASSLLLAGSEQFF.

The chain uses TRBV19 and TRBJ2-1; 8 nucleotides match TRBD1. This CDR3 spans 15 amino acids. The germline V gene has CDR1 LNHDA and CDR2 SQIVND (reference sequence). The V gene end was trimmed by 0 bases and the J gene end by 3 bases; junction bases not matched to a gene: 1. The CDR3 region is CASSIDRGLYNEQFF. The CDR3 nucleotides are TGTGCCAGTAGTATAGACAGGGGGCTCTACAATGAGCAGTTCTTC.

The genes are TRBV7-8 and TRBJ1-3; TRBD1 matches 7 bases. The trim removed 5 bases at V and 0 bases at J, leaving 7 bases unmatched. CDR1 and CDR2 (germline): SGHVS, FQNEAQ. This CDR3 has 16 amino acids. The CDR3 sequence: CASSRDRTGSGNTIYF. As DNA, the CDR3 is TGTGCCAGCAGCCGAGACAGGACAGGCTCTGGAAACACCATATATTTT.

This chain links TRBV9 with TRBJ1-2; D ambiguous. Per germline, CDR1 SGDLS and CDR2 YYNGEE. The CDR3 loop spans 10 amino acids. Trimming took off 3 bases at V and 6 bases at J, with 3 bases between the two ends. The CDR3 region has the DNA TGTGCCAGCAGCGGCGATGGCTACACCTTC. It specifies CASSGDGYTF.

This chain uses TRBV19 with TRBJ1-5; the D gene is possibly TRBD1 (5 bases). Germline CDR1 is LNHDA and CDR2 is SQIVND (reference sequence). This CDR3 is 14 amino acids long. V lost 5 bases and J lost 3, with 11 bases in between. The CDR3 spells CASSSRQNNQPQHF. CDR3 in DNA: TGTGCCAGTAGTTCCAGACAGAACAATCAGCCCCAGCATTTT. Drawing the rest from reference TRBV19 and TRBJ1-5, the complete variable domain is DGGITQSPKYLFRKEGQNVTLSCEQNLNHDAMYWYRQDPGQGLRLIYYSQIVNDFQKGDIAEGYSVSREKKESFPLTVTSAQKNPTAFYLCASSSRQNNQPQHFGDGTRLSIL.